This TCR beta chain came from a study of T cell responses to AZD1222 COVID-19 vaccine. The CDR3 runs 13 residues. The ends lost 3 bases at V and 3 bases at J; junction bases unmatched: 4. The V gene's germline CDR1 is GTSNPN and CDR2 SVGIG (reference sequence). Libraries were prepared by immunoSEQ multiplex PCR; TCRdb keeps only in-frame clonotypes and omits some of them. The sample consists of some 80,000 clones, around 88% of them appearing once. The chain carries TRBV30 and TRBJ1-1; 7 nucleotides line up with TRBD1. Sequencing used peripheral blood, obtained 28 days after the second dose of the MenACWY control vaccine. The clonotype originates from an adult who received the MenACWY meningococcal vaccine as a control. CDR3 DNA sequence: TGTGCCTGGAGGGGGGACAGTGACACTGAAGCTTTCTTT. It yields the protein CAWRGDSDTEAFF.